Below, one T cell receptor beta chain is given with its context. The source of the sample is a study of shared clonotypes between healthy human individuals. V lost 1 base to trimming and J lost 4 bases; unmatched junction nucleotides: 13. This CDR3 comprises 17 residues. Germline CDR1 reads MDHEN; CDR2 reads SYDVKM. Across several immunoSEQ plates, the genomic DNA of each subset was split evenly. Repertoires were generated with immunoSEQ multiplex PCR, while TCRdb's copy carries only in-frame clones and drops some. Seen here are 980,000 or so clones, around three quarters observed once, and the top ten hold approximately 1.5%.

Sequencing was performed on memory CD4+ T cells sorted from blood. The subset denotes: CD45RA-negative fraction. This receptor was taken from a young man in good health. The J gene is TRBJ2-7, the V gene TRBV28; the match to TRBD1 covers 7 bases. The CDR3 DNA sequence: TGTGCCAGCAGTTTATCTCCCCTAACTTCGGGACAGTACGAGCAGTACTTC. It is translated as CASSLSPLTSGQYEQYF.